This TCR beta chain comes out of a study of graft-versus-host responses after intestinal transplantation. About the research overall: Transplant types were multivisceral, liver-intestinal, or isolated intestinal. Study results and limitations: GvH clones appeared in recipient marrow, some first in ileum or blood. Allografts of patients with graft-donor T cell macrochimerism showed high graft-versus-host to host-versus-graft clone ratios. Peak circulating GvH clone levels tracked with early post-transplant HvG declines.

This CDR3 contains 14 residues. The ends lost 8 bases at V and 8 bases at J; junction bases unmatched: 14. The V gene's germline CDR1 is MDHEN and CDR2 SYDVKM. With regard to this clone: Its target is not known.

Repertoires were generated with immunoSEQ multiplex PCR, while TCRdb's copy carries only in-frame clones and drops some. The sample includes over 75,000 clones, about 90% of them seen just once. The receptor was isolated from a human donor who was the organ donor for an intestinal transplant. The sequencing used unstimulated CD8+ T cells sorted from spleen or lymph node cells, collected before transplant. This chain joins TRBV28 and TRBJ1-2; 7 bases align to TRBD1. CDR3 DNA: TGTGCCAGCGCCCCCGGGACAGAGGTATTCGGCTACACCTTC. Its translation: CASAPGTEVFGYTF.